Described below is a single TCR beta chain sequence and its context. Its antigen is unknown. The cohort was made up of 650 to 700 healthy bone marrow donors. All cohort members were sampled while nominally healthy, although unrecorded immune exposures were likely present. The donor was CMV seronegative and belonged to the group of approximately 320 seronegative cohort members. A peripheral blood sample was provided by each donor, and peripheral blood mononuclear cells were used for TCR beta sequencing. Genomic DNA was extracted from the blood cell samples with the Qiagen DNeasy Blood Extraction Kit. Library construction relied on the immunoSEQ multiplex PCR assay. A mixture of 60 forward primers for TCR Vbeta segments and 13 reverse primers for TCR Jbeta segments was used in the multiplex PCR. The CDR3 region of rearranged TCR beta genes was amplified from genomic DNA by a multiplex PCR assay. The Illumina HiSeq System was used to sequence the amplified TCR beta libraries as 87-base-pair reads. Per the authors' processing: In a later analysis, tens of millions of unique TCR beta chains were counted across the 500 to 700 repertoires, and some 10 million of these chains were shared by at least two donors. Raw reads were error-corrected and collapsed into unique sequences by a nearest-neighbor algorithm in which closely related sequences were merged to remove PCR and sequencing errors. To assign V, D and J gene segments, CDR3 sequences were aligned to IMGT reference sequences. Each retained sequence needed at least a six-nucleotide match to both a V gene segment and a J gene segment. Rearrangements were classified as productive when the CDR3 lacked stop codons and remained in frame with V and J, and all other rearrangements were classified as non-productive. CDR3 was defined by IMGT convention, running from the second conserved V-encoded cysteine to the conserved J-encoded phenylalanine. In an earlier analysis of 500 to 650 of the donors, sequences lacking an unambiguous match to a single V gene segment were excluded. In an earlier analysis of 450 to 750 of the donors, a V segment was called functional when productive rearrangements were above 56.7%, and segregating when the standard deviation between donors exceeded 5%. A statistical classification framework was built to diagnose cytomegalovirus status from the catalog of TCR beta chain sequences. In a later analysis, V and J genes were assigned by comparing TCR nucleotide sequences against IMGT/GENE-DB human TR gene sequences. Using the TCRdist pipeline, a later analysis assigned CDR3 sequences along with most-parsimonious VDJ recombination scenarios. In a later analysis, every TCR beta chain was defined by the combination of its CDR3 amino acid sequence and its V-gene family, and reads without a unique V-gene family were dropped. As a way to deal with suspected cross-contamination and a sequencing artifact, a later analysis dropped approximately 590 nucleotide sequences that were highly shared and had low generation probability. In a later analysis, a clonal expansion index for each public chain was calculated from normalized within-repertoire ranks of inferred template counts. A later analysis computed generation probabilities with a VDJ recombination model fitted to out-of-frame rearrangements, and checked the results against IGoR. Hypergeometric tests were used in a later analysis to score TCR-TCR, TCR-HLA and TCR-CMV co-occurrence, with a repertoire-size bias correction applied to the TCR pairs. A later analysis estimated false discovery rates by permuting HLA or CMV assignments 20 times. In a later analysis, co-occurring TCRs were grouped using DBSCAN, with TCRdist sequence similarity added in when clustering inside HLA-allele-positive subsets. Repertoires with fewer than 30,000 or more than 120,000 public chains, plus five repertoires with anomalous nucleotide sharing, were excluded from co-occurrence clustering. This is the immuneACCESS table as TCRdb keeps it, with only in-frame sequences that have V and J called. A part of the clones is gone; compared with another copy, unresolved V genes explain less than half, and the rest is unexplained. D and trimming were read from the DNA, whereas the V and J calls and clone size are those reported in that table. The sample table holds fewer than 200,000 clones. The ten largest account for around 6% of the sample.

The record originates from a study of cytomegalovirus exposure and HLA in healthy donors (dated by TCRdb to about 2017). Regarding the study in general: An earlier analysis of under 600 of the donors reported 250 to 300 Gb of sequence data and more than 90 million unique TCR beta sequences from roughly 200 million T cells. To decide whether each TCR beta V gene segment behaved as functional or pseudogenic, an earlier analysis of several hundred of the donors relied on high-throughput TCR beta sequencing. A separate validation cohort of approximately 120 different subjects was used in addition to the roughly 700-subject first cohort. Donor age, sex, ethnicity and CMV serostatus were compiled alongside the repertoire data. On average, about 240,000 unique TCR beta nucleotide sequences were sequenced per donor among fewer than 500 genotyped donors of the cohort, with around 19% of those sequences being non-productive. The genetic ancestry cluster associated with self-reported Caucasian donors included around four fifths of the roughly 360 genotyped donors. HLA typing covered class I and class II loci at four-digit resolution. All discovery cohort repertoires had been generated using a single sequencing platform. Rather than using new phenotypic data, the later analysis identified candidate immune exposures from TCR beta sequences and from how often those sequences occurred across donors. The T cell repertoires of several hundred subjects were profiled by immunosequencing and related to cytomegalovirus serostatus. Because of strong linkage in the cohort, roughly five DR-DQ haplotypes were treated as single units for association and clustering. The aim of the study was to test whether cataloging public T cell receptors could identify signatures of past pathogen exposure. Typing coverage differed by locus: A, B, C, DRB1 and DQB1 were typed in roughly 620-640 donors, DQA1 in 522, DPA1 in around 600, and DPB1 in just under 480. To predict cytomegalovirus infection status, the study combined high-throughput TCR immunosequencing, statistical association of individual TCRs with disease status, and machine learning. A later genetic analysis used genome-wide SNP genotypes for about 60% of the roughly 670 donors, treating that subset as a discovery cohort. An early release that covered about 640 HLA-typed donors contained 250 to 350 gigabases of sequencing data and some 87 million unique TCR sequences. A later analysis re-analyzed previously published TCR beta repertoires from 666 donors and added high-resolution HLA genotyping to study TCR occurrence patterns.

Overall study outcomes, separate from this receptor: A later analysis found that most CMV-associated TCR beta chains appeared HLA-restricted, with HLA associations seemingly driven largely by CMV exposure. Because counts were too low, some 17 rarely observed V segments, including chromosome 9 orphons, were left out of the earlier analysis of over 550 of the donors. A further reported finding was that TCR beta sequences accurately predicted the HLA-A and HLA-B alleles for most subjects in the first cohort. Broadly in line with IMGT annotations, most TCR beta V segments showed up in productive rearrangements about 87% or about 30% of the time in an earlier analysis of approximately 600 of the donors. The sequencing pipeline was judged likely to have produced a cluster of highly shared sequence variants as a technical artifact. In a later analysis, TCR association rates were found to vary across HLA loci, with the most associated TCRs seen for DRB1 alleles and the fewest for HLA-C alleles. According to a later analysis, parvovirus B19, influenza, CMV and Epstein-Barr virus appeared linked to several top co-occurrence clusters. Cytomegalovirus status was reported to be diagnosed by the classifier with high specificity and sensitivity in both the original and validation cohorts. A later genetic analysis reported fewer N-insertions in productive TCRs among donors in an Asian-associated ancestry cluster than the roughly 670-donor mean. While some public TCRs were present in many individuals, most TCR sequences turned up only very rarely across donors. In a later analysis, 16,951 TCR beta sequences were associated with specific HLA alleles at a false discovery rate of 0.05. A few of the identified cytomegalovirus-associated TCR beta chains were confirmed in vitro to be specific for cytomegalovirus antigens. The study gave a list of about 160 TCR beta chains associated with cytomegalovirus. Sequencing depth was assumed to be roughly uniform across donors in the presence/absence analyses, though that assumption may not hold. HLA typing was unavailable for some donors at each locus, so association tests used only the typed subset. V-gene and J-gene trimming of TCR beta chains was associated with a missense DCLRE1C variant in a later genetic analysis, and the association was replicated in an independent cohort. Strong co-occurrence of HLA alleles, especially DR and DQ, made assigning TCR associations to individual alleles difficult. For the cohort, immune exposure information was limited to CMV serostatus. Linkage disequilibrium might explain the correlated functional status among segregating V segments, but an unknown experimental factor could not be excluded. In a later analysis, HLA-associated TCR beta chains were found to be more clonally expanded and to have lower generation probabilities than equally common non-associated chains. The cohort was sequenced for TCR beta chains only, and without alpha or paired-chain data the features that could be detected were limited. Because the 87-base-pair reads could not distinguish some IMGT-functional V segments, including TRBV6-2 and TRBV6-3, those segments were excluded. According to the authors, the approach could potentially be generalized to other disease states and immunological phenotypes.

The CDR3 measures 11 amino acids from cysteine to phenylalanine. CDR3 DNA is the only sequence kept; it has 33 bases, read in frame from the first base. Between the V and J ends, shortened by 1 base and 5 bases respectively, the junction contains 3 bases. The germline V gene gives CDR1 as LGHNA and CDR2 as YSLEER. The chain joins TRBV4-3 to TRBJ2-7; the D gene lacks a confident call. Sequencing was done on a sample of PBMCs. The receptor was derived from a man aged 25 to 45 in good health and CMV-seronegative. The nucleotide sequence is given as TGCGCCAGCAGCCAAGGTAACGAGCAGTACTTC. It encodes CASSQGNEQYF.